This T cell receptor (beta chain) was captured by sequencing in a study of blood T cells in healthy people across ages. This clonotype was detected a few times. The target antigen is unknown. Each sample provided at least 6 micrograms of extracted total RNA. The authors ran a second PCR of about 6 to 12 cycles using a sample-barcoded 5' primer and a J-beta primer mix. Each cDNA was tagged by a template-switch adaptor containing 12 random nucleotides. MiXCR was run by TCRdb on the 5' RACE reads, yielding one entry per CDR3 protein. Among over a million distinct CDR3 sequences listed, roughly 40% were seen once. Study-level points and caveats: Versus aged donors, long-lived donors had higher diversity and more naive CD4+ cells. The recorded TCR beta diversity per million T cells decreased in a roughly linear manner with age.

Germline V gene lookup returns CDR1 LGHDT and CDR2 YNNKEL (reference sequence). The CDR3 contains 15 residues. V was clipped by 3 bases and J by 2 bases; unmatched bases: 7. This rearrangement joins TRBV3-1 to TRBJ2-7; 7 bases are shared with TRBD1. Sequencing was carried out using blood. This TCR came from a woman in her late teens or twenties in good health. The CDR3: CASSQAPGQTYEQYF. The CDR3 DNA is TGTGCCAGCAGCCAGGCTCCGGGACAGACCTACGAGCAGTACTTC.